This paragraph covers one TCR beta chain sequence. This clone was recorded only once. No antigen is known for it. The input lacks base qualities; no much larger clone sits a single base away. Deletion took 0 bases off V and 0 bases off J, with a span of 6 bases between the germline ends. The CDR3 numbers 15 residues from cysteine through phenylalanine. Just the 45-base CDR3 DNA is kept, in frame starting at base 1. The germline V gene provides CDR1 MGHRA and CDR2 YSYEKL. This sample was included in a study of blood T cell repertoires in COVID-19 (dated by TCRdb to 2018 to 2021). General notes on the study: Samples covering the acute and convalescent phases of COVID-19 were provided by collaborators in the United States, Italy and Spain. The repertoires were made available in a free public database intended to serve as a resource for research on the immune response to SARS-CoV-2. The sample metadata nearly always contained a de-identified subject ID, COVID-19 status, age in years and sex. The material from the prospective study consisted of cDNA or gDNA derived from T cells, B-cell-depleted T cells, or PBMCs. Subjects who had been exposed to COVID-19, were actively infected with it, or had recovered from it provided the deeply sampled blood TCRbeta repertoires that made up the dataset. HLA class I and class II types, where available, came from metadata supplied by the sample provider rather than from assay-based typing. Samples came from the ongoing ImmuneRACE study (first 160 participants) plus 1,254 subjects from 6 global collaborators. Study-level results and caveats: The amount of clinical and demographic metadata varied by source and participant and was provided uncurated.

One collaborating source in Seattle enrolled patients during active infection and followed them longitudinally through the course of disease. Collaborating institutions collected whole blood in K2EDTA tubes following their own protocols. For TCRbeta analysis, collaborators shipped samples in one of three forms: frozen whole blood, isolated PBMCs, or DNA extracted from either of those sample types. TCRbeta CDR3 regions were amplified from genomic DNA by means of the immunoSEQ Assay, a bias-controlled multiplex PCR. The original methods were these. The number of nucleated cells in each sample was estimated from the amplification of reference gene primers within the assay. To quantify the absolute abundance of each unique TCRbeta CDR3 rearrangement, sequence reads were collapsed and filtered. For each sample, productive Simpson clonality was calculated by taking the square root of Simpson's diversity index across productive rearrangements. TCRdb provides this immuneACCESS table in a form limited to in-frame rearrangements. Some clones are lacking; in checked studies, under half of them reflect an unresolved V gene, and why the rest are absent is not known. V and J calls and clone size are as listed in that table; D and trimming were resolved from the DNA. Here the sample has approximately 210,000 clones; about 85% occur a single time. Around 0.93% of the sample rests with the top ten.

This sequence was found in a man between 60 and 75 years old with COVID-19, enrolled during active disease. Sequencing input: peripheral blood. Here the chain combines TRBV4-1 and TRBJ1-5, with no reliable assignment of the D segment. CDR3 sequence: CASSQDLYSNQPQHF. The DNA is TGCGCCAGCAGCCAAGACCTATATAGCAATCAGCCCCAGCATTTT.